The clone carrying this T cell receptor (beta chain) was detected a few times. The CDR3 runs to 15 residues. The trim removed 3 bases at V and 4 bases at J, leaving 8 bases unmatched. CDR1 is SGHRS and CDR2 is YFSETQ in the germline V gene. The entry originates in a study of blood T cell repertoires in COVID-19. Overall study: Samples of COVID-19 (acute and convalescent) were obtained from the United States, Italy and Spain.

Generated by immunoSEQ multiplex PCR, the TCRdb table keeps only in-frame clones and is missing some. The table shows some 200,000 clones, with 80% to 90% occurring only once. This TCR was recovered from a woman older than 75 with acute or convalescent COVID-19. This sequence joins TRBV5-1 and TRBJ2-7; 9 nucleotides agree with TRBD1. The sequenced material came from peripheral blood. The chain's CDR3 is CASSWGQGGIYEQYF. The CDR3 coding sequence is TGCGCCAGCAGCTGGGGACAGGGAGGTATTTACGAGCAGTACTTC.